This entry concerns a single TCR beta chain. Its antigen remains unknown. The data stem from a study of CD8+ T cells in alopecia areata. Trimming cost V 7 bases and J 0 bases, with 12 bases left between them. CDR1 is SGHRS, CDR2 YFSETQ, per germline. The CDR3 is 14 residues long. Study-wide results and caveats: Lesional scalp displayed greater clonality than normal scalp, most notably in alopecia totalis/universalis.

Sorting of CD4+ and CD8+ T cells was performed on PBMCs. The authors extracted RNA and reverse transcribed it into cDNA as the sequencing template. Using immunoSEQ multiplex PCR, the repertoire was profiled, and TCRdb retains in-frame clones only, with some absent. The sample gives 200,000 to 250,000 clones, about three fifths of which show up once; under 0.5% is in the top ten. The chain is built from TRBV5-1 and TRBJ2-3; TRBD2 is a possible D gene (6 bases). The material sequenced was CD4+ T cells sorted from blood, taken at week 0. The sequence was collected from a human donor with alopecia areata. CDR3 sequence: CASSREPSTDTQYF. For the CDR3, the DNA is TGCGCCAGCTCTCGGGAGCCTAGCACAGATACGCAGTATTTT.